This is a list of T cell receptor beta chains from one sample in a study of vaccination effects on CD4 cells after COVID-19. Some clones are missing from TCRdb's copy, which holds only in-frame ones; the method was immunoSEQ multiplex PCR. The profile covers some 29,000 clones, with roughly 71% appearing a single time and roughly 17% taken by the ten largest. What these receptors recognize is not known. Sequences were derived from CD4+ T cells from PBMCs cultured with HCoV-OC43 spike peptides, sampled after COVID-19 vaccination. The receptors were sampled from a human donor who received a COVID-19 vaccine. The CDR3 runs from the conserved cysteine through the conserved F or W. Each record gives: CDR3 protein, CDR3 DNA, D gene, V gene, clone size, J gene. D genes are given only for firm matches. Rows give clone size only sometimes, using once, few, many, or a class for an expanded clone.

CDR3: CASSTGTSGGPTGEQYF
DNA: TGTGCCAGCTCAACCGGGACTAGCGGGGGCCCCACGGGGGAGCAGTACTTC
D: TRBD2
V: TRBV27
size: few
J: TRBJ2-7

CDR3: CASTLTENQPQHF
DNA: TGTGCCAGCACCTTAACAGAAAATCAGCCCCAGCATTTT
D: -
V: TRBV6-5
size: -
J: TRBJ1-5

CDR3: CASSFGRSNEQFF
DNA: TGTGCCAGCAGCTTCGGCAGAAGTAATGAGCAGTTCTTC
D: -
V: TRBV11-2
size: -
J: TRBJ2-1

CDR3: CASSLATQSYEQYF
DNA: TGCGCCAGCAGCTTGGCAACCCAAAGCTACGAGCAGTACTTC
D: -
V: TRBV5-1
size: -
J: TRBJ2-7

CDR3: CASSPTRGLVYEQYF
DNA: TGCGCCAGCAGCCCAACCAGAGGGTTGGTCTACGAGCAGTACTTC
D: -
V: TRBV5-1
size: -
J: TRBJ2-7

CDR3: CASSLGSGLAVMNEQFF
DNA: TGTGCCAGCAGCTTGGGATCTGGGCTAGCGGTTATGAATGAGCAGTTCTTC
D: TRBD2
V: TRBV5-4
size: few
J: TRBJ2-1

CDR3: CASSPLARETQYF
DNA: TGTGCCAGCAGCCCGCTAGCGAGAGAGACCCAGTACTTC
D: -
V: TRBV12-3/TRBV12-4
size: -
J: TRBJ2-5

CDR3: CASSHPLAGGFSYEQYF
DNA: TGTGCCAGCAGTCACCCACTAGCGGGAGGGTTCTCCTACGAGCAGTACTTC
D: TRBD2
V: TRBV6-6
size: -
J: TRBJ2-7

CDR3: CASRGQGSNGYTF
DNA: TGTGCCAGCAGGGGACAGGGGAGTAATGGCTACACCTTC
D: TRBD1
V: TRBV6-5
size: -
J: TRBJ1-2

CDR3: CASSLVGTEGNTIYF
DNA: TGTGCCAGCAGCTTAGTTGGGACAGAAGGAAACACCATATATTTT
D: TRBD1
V: TRBV7-2
size: -
J: TRBJ1-3

CDR3: CASSFRGGYDEKLFF
DNA: TGCGCCAGCAGCTTTCGGGGGGGCTATGATGAAAAACTGTTTTTT
D: -
V: TRBV5-1
size: -
J: TRBJ1-4

CDR3: CATSDPQGGLNEQFF
DNA: TGTGCCACCAGTGATCCACAGGGAGGTTTGAATGAGCAGTTCTTC
D: -
V: TRBV24-1
size: few
J: TRBJ2-1

CDR3: CATTRTGLTEAFF
DNA: TGTGCCACCACCCGGACAGGGTTGACTGAAGCTTTCTTT
D: TRBD1
V: TRBV24-1
size: -
J: TRBJ1-1

CDR3: CASSKDRGQETQYF
DNA: TGTGCCAGCAGCAAAGACAGGGGGCAAGAGACCCAGTACTTC
D: TRBD1
V: TRBV27
size: -
J: TRBJ2-5

CDR3: CASNDEQFF
DNA: TGTGCCAGCAACGACGAGCAGTTCTTC
D: -
V: TRBV9
size: few
J: TRBJ2-1

CDR3: CASSLSGNTIYF
DNA: TGTGCCAGCAGCCTTAGCGGAAACACCATATATTTT
D: -
V: TRBV3-1/TRBV3-2
size: few
J: TRBJ1-3

CDR3: CASRGTVWSPLHF
DNA: TGTGCCAGCCGCGGGACAGTCTGGTCACCCCTCCACTTT
D: TRBD1
V: TRBV6-5
size: few
J: TRBJ1-6

CDR3: CATSRDQGAYQPQHF
DNA: TGTGCCACCAGCAGAGATCAAGGGGCCTATCAGCCCCAGCATTTT
D: -
V: TRBV15
size: -
J: TRBJ1-5

CDR3: CASSILQGPLHF
DNA: TGTGCCAGTAGTATCCTACAGGGACCCCTCCACTTT
D: -
V: TRBV19
size: -
J: TRBJ1-6

CDR3: CASSHVSGDTQYF
DNA: TGTGCCAGCAGCCACGTTAGCGGAGATACGCAGTATTTT
D: -
V: TRBV5-4
size: once
J: TRBJ2-3

CDR3: CASSERRGGYTF
DNA: TGTGCCAGCAGTGAACGCAGAGGAGGCTACACCTTC
D: -
V: TRBV12-3/TRBV12-4
size: -
J: TRBJ1-2

CDR3: CASSQRTGTEAFF
DNA: TGTGCCAGCAGCCAGCGCACCGGCACTGAAGCTTTCTTT
D: -
V: TRBV3-1/TRBV3-2
size: -
J: TRBJ1-1

CDR3: CASSQDLGRGYQETQYF
DNA: TGTGCCAGCAGCCAAGATCTTGGGAGGGGGTACCAAGAGACCCAGTACTTC
D: -
V: TRBV4-2
size: -
J: TRBJ2-5

CDR3: CASKTPSGGLTNTEAFF
DNA: TGTGCCAGTAAAACACCCTCAGGGGGACTAACGAACACTGAAGCTTTCTTT
D: TRBD1
V: TRBV19
size: -
J: TRBJ1-1

CDR3: CATSDLLPGTGPIMYF
DNA: TGTGCCACCAGTGATTTGCTCCCCGGGACAGGGCCAATCATGTACTTC
D: TRBD1
V: TRBV24-1
size: -
J: TRBJ2-7

CDR3: CASRRTDYNSPLHF
DNA: TGTGCCAGCAGAAGGACAGACTATAATTCACCCCTCCACTTT
D: -
V: TRBV6-5
size: -
J: TRBJ1-6

CDR3: CASSLGGRNTGELFF
DNA: TGCGCCAGCAGCTTGGGCGGGAGGAACACCGGGGAGCTGTTTTTT
D: TRBD2
V: TRBV5-1
size: -
J: TRBJ2-2

CDR3: CAKPLGRPGGETQYF
DNA: TGTGCCAAACCGCTAGGGCGTCCGGGAGGAGAGACCCAGTACTTC
D: -
V: TRBV21-1
size: -
J: TRBJ2-5

CDR3: CSANREQFF
DNA: TGCAGTGCAAACCGTGAGCAGTTCTTC
D: -
V: TRBV20-1
size: -
J: TRBJ2-1

CDR3: CASSTTGYEQYF
DNA: TGTGCCAGCAGTACGACAGGCTACGAGCAGTACTTC
D: -
V: TRBV6-6
size: few
J: TRBJ2-7

CDR3: CAWIPLGTITDTQYF
DNA: TGTGCCTGGATCCCTCTCGGCACGATCACAGATACGCAGTATTTT
D: -
V: TRBV30
size: -
J: TRBJ2-3

CDR3: CASSVSSPDRGETQYF
DNA: TGTGCCAGCAGCGTCTCGTCTCCGGACAGGGGAGAGACCCAGTACTTC
D: TRBD1
V: TRBV9
size: -
J: TRBJ2-5

CDR3: CATSREGSSGGHEQFF
DNA: TGTGCCACCAGCAGAGAAGGGTCTTCAGGCGGACATGAGCAGTTCTTC
D: -
V: TRBV15
size: -
J: TRBJ2-1

CDR3: CASSRDRGQEKLFF
DNA: TGTGCCAGCAGCAGGGACAGGGGGCAGGAAAAACTGTTTTTT
D: TRBD1
V: TRBV5-6
size: -
J: TRBJ1-4

CDR3: CASSRGQSNEKLFF
DNA: TGTGCCAGCTCCCGAGGACAGAGTAATGAAAAACTGTTTTTT
D: -
V: TRBV9
size: few
J: TRBJ1-4

CDR3: CASSRTSGGFQETQYF
DNA: TGCGCCAGCAGCCGGACTAGCGGGGGGTTCCAAGAGACCCAGTACTTC
D: TRBD2
V: TRBV5-1
size: -
J: TRBJ2-5

CDR3: CASSQGGTGPTGELFF
DNA: TGTGCCAGCAGCCAGGGTGGGACAGGGCCTACCGGGGAGCTGTTTTTT
D: TRBD1
V: TRBV11-3
size: -
J: TRBJ2-2

CDR3: CASSPSGGAGTEAFF
DNA: TGTGCCAGCTCACCCTCAGGGGGCGCAGGCACTGAAGCTTTCTTT
D: TRBD1
V: TRBV18
size: -
J: TRBJ1-1

CDR3: CASSVGDTGGNYGYTF
DNA: TGTGCCAGCAGTGTAGGAGACACCGGCGGCAACTATGGCTACACCTTC
D: -
V: TRBV6-4
size: -
J: TRBJ1-2

CDR3: CASSLGTSDYEQYF
DNA: TGTGCCAGCAGTCTAGGGACTAGCGACTACGAGCAGTACTTC
D: TRBD2
V: TRBV28
size: -
J: TRBJ2-7